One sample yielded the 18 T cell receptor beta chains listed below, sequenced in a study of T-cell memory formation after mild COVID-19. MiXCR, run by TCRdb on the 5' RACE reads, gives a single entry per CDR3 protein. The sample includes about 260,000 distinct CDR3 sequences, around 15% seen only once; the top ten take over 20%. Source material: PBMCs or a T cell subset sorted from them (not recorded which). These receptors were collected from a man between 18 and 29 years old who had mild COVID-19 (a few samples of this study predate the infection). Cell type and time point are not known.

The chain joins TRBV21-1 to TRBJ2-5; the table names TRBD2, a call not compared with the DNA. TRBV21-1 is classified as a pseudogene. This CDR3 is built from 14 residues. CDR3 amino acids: CASSGLASQETQYF. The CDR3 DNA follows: TGTGCCAGCAGCGGACTAGCGAGCCAAGAGACCCAGTACTTC.

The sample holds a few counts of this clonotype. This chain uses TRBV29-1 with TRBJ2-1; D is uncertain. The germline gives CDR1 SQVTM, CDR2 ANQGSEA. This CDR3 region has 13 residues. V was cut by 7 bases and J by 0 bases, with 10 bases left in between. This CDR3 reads CSGGTRSYNEQFF. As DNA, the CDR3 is TGCAGCGGAGGTACTCGCTCCTACAATGAGCAGTTCTTC.

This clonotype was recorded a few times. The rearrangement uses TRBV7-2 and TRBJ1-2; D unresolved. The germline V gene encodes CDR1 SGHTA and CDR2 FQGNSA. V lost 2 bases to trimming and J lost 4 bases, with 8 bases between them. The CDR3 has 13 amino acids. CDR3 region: CASSLSETYGYTF. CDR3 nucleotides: TGTGCCAGCAGCTTATCAGAGACCTATGGCTACACCTTC.

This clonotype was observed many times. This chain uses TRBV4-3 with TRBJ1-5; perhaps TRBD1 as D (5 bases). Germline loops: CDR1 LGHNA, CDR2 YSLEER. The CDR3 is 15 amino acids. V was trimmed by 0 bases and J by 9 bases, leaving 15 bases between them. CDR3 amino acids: CASSQDGKGEMPQHF. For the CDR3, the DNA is TGCGCCAGCAGCCAAGATGGTAAAGGGGAAATGCCCCAGCATTTT.

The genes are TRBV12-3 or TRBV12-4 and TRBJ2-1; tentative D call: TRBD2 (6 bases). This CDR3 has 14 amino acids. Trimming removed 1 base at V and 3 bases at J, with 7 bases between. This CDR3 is CASSLGGLYNEQFF. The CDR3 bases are TGTGCCAGCAGTTTAGGGGGACTCTACAATGAGCAGTTCTTC.

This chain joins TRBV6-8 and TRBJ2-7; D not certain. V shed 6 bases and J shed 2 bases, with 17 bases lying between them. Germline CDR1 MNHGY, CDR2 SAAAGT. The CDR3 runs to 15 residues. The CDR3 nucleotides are TGTGCCAGCAGGCCATGGGGTGAACAAACCTACGAGCAGTACGTC. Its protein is CASRPWGEQTYEQYV.

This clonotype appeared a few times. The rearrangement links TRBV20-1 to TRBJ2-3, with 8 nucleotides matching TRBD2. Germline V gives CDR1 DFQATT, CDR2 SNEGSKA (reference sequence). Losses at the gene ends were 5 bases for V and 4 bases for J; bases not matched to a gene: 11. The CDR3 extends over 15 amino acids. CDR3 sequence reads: CSAGGTSTVADTQYF. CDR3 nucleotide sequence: TGCAGTGCTGGGGGGACTAGTACGGTAGCAGATACGCAGTATTTT.

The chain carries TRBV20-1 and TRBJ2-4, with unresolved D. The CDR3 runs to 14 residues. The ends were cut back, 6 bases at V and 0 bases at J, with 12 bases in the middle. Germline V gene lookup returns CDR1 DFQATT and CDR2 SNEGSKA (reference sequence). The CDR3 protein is CSAGRVGAKNIQYF. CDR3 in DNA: TGCAGTGCGGGTCGGGTGGGAGCCAAAAACATTCAGTACTTC.

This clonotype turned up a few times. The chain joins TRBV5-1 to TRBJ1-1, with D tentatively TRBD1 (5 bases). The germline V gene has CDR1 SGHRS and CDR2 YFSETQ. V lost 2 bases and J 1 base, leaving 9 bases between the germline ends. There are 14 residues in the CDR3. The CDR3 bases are TGCGCCAGCAGCTTACAGGCTACGAACACTGAAGCTTTCTTT. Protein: CASSLQATNTEAFF.

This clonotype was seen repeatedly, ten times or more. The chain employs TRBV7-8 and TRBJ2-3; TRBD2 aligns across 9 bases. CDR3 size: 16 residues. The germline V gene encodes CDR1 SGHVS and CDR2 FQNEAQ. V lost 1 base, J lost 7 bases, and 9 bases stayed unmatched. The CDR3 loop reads CASSLGLAGPGYTQYF. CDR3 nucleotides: TGTGCCAGCAGCTTAGGTCTAGCGGGGCCAGGGTATACGCAGTATTTT.

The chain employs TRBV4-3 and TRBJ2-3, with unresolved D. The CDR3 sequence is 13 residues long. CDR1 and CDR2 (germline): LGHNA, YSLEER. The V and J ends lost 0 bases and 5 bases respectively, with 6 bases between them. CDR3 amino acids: CASSQDGRDTQYF. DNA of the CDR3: TGCGCCAGCAGCCAAGATGGCAGAGATACGCAGTATTTT.

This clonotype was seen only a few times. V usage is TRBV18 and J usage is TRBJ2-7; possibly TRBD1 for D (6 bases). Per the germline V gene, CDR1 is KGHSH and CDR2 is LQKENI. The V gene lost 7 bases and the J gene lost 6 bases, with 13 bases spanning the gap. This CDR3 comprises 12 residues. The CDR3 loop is CASFNRDGEQYF. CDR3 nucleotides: TGTGCCAGCTTCAACAGGGATGGCGAGCAGTACTTC.

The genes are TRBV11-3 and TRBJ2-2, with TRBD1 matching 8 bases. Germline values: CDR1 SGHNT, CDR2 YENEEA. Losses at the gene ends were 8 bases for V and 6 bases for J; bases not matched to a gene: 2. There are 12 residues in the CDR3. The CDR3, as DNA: TGTGCCAGCCAGGGGGCATCCGGGGAGCTGTTTTTT. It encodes CASQGASGELFF.

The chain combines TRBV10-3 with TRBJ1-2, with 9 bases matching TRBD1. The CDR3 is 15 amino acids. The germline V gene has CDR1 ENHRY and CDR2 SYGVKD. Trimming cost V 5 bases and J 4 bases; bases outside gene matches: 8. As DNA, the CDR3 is TGTGCCATCAGTTTAACAGGGGGCGCCGGCTATGGCTACACCTTC. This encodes CAISLTGGAGYGYTF.

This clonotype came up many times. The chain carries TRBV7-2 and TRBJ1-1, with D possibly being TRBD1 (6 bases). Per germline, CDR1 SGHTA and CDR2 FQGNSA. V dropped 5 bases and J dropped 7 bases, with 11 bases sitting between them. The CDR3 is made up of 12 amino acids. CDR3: CASSPRGGEAFF. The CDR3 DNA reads TGTGCCAGCAGCCCGAGGGGGGGTGAAGCTTTCTTT.

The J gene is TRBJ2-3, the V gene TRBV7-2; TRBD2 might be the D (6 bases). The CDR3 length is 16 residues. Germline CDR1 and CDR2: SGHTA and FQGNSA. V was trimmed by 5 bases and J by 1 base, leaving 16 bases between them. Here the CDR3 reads CASSPGGRGGTDTQYF. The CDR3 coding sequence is TGTGCCAGCAGCCCAGGCGGTCGCGGGGGCACAGATACGCAGTATTTT.

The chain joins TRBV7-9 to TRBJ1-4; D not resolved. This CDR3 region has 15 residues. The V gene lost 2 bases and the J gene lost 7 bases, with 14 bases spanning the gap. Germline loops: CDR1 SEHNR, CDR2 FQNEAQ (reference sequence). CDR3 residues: CASSLRRAAGEKLFF. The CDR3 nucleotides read TGTGCCAGCAGCTTACGGCGGGCAGCAGGTGAAAAACTGTTTTTT.

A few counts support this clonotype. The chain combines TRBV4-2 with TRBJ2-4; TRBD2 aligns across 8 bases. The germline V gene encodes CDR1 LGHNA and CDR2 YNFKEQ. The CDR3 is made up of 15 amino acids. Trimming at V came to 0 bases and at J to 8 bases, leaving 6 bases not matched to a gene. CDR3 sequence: CASSQDGSGGYIQYF. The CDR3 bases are TGTGCCAGCAGCCAAGACGGGAGCGGGGGTTACATTCAGTACTTC.